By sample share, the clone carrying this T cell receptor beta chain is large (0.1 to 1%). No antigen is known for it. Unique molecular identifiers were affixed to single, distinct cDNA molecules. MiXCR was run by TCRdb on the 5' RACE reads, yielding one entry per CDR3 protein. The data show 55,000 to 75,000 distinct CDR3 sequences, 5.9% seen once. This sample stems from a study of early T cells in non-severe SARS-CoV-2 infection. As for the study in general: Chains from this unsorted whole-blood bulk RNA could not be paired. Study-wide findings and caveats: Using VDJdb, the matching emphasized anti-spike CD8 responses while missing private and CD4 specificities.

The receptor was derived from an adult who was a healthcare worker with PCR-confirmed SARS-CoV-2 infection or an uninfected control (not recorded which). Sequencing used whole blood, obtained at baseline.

CDR3: CSVEVGNNYGYTF. DNA of the CDR3: TGCAGCGTTGAAGTGGGCAATAACTATGGCTACACCTTC. The rearrangement uses TRBV29-1 and TRBJ1-2, with D unresolved. The V and J ends lost 1 base and 1 base respectively, with 7 bases between them. Germline V CDR1 and CDR2: SQVTM, ANQGSEA. CDR3 length: 13 residues.